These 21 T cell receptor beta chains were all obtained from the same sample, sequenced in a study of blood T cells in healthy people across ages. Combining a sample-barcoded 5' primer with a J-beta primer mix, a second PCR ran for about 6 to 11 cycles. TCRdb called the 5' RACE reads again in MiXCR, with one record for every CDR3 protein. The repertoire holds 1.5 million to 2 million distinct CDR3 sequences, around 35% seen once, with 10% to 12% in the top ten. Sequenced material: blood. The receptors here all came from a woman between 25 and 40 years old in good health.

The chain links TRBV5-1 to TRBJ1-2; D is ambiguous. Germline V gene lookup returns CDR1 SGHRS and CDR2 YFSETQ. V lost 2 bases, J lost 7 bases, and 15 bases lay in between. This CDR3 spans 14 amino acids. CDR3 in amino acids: CASSLGGAMSGYTF. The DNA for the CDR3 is TGCGCCAGCAGCTTAGGCGGCGCTATGAGTGGCTACACCTTC.

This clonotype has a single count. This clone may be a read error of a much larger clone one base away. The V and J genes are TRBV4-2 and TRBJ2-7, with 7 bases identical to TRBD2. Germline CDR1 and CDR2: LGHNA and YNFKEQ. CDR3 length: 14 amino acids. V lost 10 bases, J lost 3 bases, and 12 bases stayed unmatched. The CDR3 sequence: CANSPGSGGYEQYF. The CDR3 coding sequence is TGTGCCAACAGTCCCGGCTCGGGGGGCTACGAGCAGTACTTC.

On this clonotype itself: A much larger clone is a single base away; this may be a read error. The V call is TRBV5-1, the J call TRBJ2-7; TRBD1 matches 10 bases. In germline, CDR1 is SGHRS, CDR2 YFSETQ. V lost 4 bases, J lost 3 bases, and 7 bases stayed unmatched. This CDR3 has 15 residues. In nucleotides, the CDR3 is TGCGCCAGCAGCCAGGGACAGGGGATAGTCTACGAGCAGTACTTC. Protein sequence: CASSQGQGIVYEQYF. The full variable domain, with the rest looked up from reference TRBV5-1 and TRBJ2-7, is KAGVTQTPRYLIKTRGQQVTLSCSPISGHRSVSWYQQTPGQGLQFLFEYFSETQRNKGNFPGRFSGRQFSNSRSEMNVSTLELGDSALYLCASSQGQGIVYEQYFGPGTRLTVT.

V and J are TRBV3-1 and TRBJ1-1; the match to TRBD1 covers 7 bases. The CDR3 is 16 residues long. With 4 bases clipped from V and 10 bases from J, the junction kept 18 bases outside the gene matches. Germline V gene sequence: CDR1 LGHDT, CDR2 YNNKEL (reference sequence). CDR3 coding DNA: TGTGCCAGCAGCCGCGACAAAGGGGGCAGAACCCGTACAGCTTTCTTT. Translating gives CASSRDKGGRTRTAFF.

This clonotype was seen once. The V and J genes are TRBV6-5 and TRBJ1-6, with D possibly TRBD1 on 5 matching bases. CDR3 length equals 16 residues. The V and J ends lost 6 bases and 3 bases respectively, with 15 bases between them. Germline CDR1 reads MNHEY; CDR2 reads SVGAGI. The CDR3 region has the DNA TGTGCCAGCAGCCTCGGGACTGAGGGCTATAATTCACCCCTCCACTTT. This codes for CASSLGTEGYNSPLHF.

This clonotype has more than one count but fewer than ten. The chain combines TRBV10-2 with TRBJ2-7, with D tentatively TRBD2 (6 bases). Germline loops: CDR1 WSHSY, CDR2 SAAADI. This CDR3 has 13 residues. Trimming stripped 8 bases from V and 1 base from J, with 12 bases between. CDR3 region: CASGLGGSYEQYF. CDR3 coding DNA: TGCGCCAGCGGGTTGGGGGGTTCCTACGAGCAGTACTTC.

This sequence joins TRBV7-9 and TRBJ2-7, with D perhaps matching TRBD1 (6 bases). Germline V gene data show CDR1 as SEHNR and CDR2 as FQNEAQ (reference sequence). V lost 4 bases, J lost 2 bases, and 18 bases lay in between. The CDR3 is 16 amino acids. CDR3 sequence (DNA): TGTGCCAGCAGCTCGAGACAGGTTGATGGGACCTACGAGCAGTACTTC. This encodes CASSSRQVDGTYEQYF.

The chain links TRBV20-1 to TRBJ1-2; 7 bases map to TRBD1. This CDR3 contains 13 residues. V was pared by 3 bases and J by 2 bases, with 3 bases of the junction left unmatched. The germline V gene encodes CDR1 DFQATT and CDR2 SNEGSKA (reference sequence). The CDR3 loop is CSARTGWNYGYTF. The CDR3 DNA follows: TGCAGTGCTAGGACAGGGTGGAACTATGGCTACACCTTC.

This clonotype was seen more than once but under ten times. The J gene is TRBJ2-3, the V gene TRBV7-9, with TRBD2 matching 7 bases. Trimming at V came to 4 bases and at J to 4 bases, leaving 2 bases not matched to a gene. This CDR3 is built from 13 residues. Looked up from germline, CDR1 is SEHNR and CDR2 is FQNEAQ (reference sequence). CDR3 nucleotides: TGTGCCAGCAGCTGGACTAGTTCAGATACGCAGTATTTT. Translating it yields CASSWTSSDTQYF.

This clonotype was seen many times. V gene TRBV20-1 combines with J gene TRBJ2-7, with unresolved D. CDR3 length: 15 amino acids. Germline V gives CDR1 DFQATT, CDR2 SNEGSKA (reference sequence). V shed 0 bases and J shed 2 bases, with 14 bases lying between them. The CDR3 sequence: CSARDLRTYPYEQYF. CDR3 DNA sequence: TGCAGTGCTAGAGATTTAAGAACTTATCCCTACGAGCAGTACTTC.

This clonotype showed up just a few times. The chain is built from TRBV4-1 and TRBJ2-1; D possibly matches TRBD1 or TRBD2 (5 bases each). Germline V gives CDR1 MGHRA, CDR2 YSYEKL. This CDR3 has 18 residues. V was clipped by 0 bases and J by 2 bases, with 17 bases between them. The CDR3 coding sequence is TGCGCCAGCAGCCAAGATAATAGGAGAGGGGCCACCTACAATGAGCAGTTCTTC. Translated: CASSQDNRRGATYNEQFF.

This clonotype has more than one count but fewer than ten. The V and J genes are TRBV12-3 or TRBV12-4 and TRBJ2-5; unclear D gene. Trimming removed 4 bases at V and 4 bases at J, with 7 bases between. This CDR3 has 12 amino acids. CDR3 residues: CASSSKRETQYF. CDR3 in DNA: TGTGCCAGCAGTTCCAAGCGAGAGACCCAGTACTTC.

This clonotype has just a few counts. CDR3 nucleotide sequence: TGCGCCAGCAGCCAAGATTACCCTTCCTACGAGCAGTACTTC. Encoded protein: CASSQDYPSYEQYF. J is TRBJ2-7 and V is TRBV4-1; D is undetermined. Per germline, CDR1 MGHRA and CDR2 YSYEKL. Between the trimmed V and J ends, which lost 0 bases and 1 base, there was a span of 7 bases. The CDR3 totals 14 residues.

In DNA form, the CDR3 reads TGTGCCAGCAGCCGAAACGGCGCGGGAGTGGGAGAGACCCAGTACTTC. It yields the protein CASSRNGAGVGETQYF. The chain has TRBV11-2 and TRBJ2-5; 7 nucleotides match TRBD2. V was pared by 5 bases and J by 4 bases, with 13 bases of the junction left unmatched. CDR1 SGHAT and CDR2 FQNNGV come from the germline V gene. The CDR3 is 16 amino acids.

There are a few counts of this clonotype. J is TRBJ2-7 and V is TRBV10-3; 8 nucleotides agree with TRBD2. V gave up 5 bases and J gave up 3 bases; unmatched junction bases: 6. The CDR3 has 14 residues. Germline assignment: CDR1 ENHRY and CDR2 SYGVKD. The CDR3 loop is CAISSGGTGYEQYF. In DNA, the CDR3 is TGTGCCATCAGTTCGGGAGGGACTGGCTACGAGCAGTACTTC.

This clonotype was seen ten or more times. CDR3 nucleotides: TGTGCCAGCCGCACCTACAGCTACAATGAGCAGTTCTTC. As protein: CASRTYSYNEQFF. This rearrangement joins TRBV7-9 to TRBJ2-1; D is undetermined. This CDR3 region has 13 residues. V was cut by 8 bases and J by 3 bases, with 11 bases left in between. Per the germline V gene, CDR1 is SEHNR and CDR2 is FQNEAQ (reference sequence).

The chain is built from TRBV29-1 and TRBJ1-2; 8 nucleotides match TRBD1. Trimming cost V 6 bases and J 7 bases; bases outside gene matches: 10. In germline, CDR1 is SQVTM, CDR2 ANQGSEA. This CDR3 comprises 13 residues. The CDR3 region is CSVTDRGSLGYTF. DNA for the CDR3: TGCAGCGTGACAGACAGGGGCTCGCTTGGCTACACCTTC.

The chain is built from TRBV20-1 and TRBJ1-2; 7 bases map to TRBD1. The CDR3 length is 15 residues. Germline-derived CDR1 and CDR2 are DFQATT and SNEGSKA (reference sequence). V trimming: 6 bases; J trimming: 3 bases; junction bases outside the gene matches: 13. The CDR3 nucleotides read TGCAGTGCCAGTGACAGGGCGGGGAACGACTATGGCTACACCTTC. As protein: CSASDRAGNDYGYTF.

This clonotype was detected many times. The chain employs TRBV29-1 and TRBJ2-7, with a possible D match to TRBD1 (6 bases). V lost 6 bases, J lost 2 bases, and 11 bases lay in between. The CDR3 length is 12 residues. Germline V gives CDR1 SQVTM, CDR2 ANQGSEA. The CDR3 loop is CSVQGSPYEQYF. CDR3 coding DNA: TGCAGCGTCCAGGGGTCCCCCTACGAGCAGTACTTC.

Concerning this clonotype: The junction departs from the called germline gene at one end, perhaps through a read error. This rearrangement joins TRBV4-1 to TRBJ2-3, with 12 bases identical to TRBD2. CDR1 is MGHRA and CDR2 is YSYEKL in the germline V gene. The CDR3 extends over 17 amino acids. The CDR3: CAGSRPSGGANTDTQYF. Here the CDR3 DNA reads TGCGCCGGCAGCCGCCCTAGCGGGGGGGCCAACACAGATACGCAGTATTTT.

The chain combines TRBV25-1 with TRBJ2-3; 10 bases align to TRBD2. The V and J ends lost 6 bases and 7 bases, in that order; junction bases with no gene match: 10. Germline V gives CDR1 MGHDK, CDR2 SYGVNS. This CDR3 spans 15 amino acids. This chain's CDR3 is CASRASGGAVYTQYF. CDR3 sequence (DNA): TGTGCCAGCAGGGCGAGCGGGGGGGCCGTATATACGCAGTATTTT.